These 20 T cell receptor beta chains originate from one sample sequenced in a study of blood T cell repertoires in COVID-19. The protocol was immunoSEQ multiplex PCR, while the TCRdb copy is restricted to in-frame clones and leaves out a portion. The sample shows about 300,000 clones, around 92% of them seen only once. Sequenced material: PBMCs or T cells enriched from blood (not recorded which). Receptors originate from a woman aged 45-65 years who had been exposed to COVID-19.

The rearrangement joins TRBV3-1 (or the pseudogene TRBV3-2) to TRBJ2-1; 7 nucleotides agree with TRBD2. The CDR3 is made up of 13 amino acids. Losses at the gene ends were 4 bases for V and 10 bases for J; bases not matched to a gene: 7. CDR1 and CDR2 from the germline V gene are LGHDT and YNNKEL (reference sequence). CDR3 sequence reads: CASSPHLGGEQFF. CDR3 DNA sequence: TGTGCCAGCAGCCCCCATCTGGGAGGGGAGCAGTTCTTC.

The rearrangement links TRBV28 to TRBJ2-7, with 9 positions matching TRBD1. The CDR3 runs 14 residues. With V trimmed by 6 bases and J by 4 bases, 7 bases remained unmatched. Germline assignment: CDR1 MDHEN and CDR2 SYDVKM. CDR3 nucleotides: TGTGCCAGCAGGCTTACGGGACAGGGATACGAGCAGTACTTC. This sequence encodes CASRLTGQGYEQYF.

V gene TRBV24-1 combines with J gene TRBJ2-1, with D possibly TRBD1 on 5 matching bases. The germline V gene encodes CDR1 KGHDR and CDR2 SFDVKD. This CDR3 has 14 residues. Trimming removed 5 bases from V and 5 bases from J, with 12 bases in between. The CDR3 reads CATSARAWNNEQFF. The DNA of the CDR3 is TGTGCCACCAGTGCCAGGGCCTGGAACAATGAGCAGTTCTTC.

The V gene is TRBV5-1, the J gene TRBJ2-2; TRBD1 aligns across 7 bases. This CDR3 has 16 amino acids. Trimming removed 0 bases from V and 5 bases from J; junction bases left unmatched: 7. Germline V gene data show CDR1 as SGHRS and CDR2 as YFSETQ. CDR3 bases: TGCGCCAGCAGCTTGGGAACAGGGGCAAAGACCGGGGAGCTGTTTTTT. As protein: CASSLGTGAKTGELFF.

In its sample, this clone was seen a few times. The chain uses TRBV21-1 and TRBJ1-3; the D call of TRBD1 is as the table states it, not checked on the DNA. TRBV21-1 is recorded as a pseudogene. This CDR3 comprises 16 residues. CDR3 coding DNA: TGTGCCAGCAGCAAAGCGCGGACAGGGAAGATAAACACCATATATTTT. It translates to CASSKARTGKINTIYF.

This CDR3 reads CASIGTGEETQYF. The CDR3 DNA reads TGTGCCAGCATCGGGACAGGAGAAGAGACCCAGTACTTC. The chain is built from TRBV2 and TRBJ2-5; 8 nucleotides line up with TRBD1. The CDR3 extends over 13 amino acids. V lost 7 bases, J lost 3 bases, and 4 bases stayed unmatched. Germline V lookup: CDR1 SNHLY, CDR2 FYNNEI.

The CDR3 reads CASSGTANTGELFF. CDR3 sequence (DNA): TGTGCCAGCTCCGGGACTGCGAACACCGGGGAGCTGTTTTTT. This chain links TRBV27 with TRBJ2-2, with D tentatively TRBD2 (6 bases). V dropped 8 bases and J dropped 0 bases, with 10 bases sitting between them. The germline V gene has CDR1 MNHEY and CDR2 SMNVEV (reference sequence). The CDR3 is made up of 14 amino acids.

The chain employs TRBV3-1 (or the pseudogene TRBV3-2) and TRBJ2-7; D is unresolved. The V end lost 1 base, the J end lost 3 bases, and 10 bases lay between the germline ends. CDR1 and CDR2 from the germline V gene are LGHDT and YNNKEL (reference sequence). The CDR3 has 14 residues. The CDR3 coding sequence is TGTGCCAGCAGCCAAGGGGTGGGCCACTACGAGCAGTACTTC. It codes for CASSQGVGHYEQYF.

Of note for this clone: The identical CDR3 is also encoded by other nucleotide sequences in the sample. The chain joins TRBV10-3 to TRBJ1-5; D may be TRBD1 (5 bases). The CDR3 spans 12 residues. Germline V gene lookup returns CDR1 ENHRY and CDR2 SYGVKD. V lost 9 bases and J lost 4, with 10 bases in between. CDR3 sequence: CAISDRNQPQHF. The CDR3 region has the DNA TGTGCCATATCAGACAGAAATCAGCCCCAGCATTTT.

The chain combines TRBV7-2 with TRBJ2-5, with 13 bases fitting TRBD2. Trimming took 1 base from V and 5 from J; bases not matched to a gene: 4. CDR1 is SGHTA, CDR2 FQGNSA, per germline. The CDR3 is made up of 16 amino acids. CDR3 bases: TGTGCCAGCAGCTTAGAACTAGCGGGGGGGTATGAGACCCAGTACTTC. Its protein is CASSLELAGGYETQYF.

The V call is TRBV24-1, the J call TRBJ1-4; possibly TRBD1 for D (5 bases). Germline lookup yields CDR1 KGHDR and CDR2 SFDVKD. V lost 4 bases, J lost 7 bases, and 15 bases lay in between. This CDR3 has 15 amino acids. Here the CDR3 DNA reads TGTGCCACCAGTGACCCTTGGCAGGGAGGTGAAAAACTGTTTTTT. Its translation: CATSDPWQGGEKLFF.

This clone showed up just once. The CDR3 DNA follows: TGTGCCAGCAGCTCCGGGGTGGGCAGTTTGGAGGCCCACTATGGCTACACCTTC. The encoded protein is CASSSGVGSLEAHYGYTF. This chain links TRBV5-6 with TRBJ1-2; no definite D call. This CDR3 has 18 amino acids. Trimming cost V 3 bases and J 3 bases, with 24 bases left between them. Germline loops: CDR1 SGHDT, CDR2 YYEEEE.

CDR3 protein: CASRPPTGFYVLNTEAFF. CDR3 sequence (DNA): TGTGCCAGCAGGCCTCCGACAGGGTTTTACGTCTTAAACACTGAAGCTTTCTTT. V is TRBV28 and J is TRBJ1-1; TRBD1 agrees at 7 bases. The CDR3 is made up of 18 amino acids. Germline trimming cut 6 bases from V and 2 bases from J; bases unmatched to any gene: 18. The germline gives CDR1 MDHEN, CDR2 SYDVKM.

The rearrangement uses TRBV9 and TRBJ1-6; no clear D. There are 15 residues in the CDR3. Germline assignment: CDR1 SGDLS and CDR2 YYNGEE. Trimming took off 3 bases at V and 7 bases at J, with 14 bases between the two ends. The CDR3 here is CASSDSTRGNSPLHF. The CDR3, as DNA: TGTGCCAGCAGCGACAGTACACGGGGAAATTCACCCCTCCACTTT.

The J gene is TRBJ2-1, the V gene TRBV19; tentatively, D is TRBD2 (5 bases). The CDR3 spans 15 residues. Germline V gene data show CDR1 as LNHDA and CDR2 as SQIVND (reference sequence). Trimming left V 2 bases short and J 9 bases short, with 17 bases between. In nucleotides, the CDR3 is TGTGCCAGTAGTATAAGCAAGCTAGCTCGTAGTGAGCAGTTCTTC. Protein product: CASSISKLARSEQFF. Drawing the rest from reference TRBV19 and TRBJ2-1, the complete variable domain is DGGITQSPKYLFRKEGQNVTLSCEQNLNHDAMYWYRQDPGQGLRLIYYSQIVNDFQKGDIAEGYSVSREKKESFPLTVTSAQKNPTAFYLCASSISKLARSEQFFGPGTRLTVL.

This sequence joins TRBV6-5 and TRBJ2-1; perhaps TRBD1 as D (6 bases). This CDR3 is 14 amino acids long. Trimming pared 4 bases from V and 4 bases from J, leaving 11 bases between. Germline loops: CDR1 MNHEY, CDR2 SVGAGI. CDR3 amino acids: CASSWTEYYNEQFF. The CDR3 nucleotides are TGTGCCAGCAGTTGGACAGAGTATTACAATGAGCAGTTCTTC.

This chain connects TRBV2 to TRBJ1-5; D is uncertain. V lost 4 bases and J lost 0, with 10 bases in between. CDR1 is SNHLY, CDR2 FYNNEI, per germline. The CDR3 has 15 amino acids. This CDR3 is CASSGEIYSNQPQHF. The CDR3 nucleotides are TGTGCCAGCAGTGGTGAGATTTATAGCAATCAGCCCCAGCATTTT.

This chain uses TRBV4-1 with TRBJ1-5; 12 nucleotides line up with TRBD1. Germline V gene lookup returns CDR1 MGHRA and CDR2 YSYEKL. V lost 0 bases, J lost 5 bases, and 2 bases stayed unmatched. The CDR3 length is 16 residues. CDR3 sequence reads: CASSQDRDRGHQPQHF. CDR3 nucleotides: TGCGCCAGCAGCCAAGATCGGGACAGGGGGCATCAGCCCCAGCATTTT.

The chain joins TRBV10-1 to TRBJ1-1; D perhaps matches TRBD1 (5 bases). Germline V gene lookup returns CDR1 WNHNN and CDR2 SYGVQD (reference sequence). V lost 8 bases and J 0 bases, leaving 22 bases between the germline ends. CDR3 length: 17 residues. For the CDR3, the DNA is TGCGCCAGCGGTGGGGGGGGAGGGAGAACCTTGAACACTGAAGCTTTCTTT. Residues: CASGGGGGRTLNTEAFF.

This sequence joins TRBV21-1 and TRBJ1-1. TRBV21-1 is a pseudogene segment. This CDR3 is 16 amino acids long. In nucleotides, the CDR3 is TGTGCCAGCAGCACCAGCCGAGGAGGGGAGAACACTGAAGCTTTCTTT. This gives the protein CASSTSRGGENTEAFF.